The T cell receptor (beta chain) under discussion was sequenced for a study of CD8 T cells in ankylosing spondylitis. This clonotype has a count of ten or more. As yet, its antigen is unknown. Whole-study results and caveats: Ankylosing spondylitis blood appeared to carry a characteristic TCR beta motif of roughly eight highly homologous variants. A CD8+ phenotype characterized the disease-linked clones, which were relatively rare in peripheral blood.

TCRdb processed the 5' RACE reads anew with MiXCR; each CDR3 protein has one entry. The table records some 38,000 distinct CDR3 sequences, less than 4% of them present only once. The CDR3 loop spans 14 amino acids. The germline V gene encodes CDR1 SGDLS and CDR2 YYNGEE. With 4 bases clipped from V and 7 bases from J, the junction kept 8 bases outside the gene matches. Sequencing used blood, either unsorted or a sorted T cell fraction (not recorded which). The clonotype originates from a male donor with ankylosing spondylitis or in good health (not recorded which). The gene calls are TRBV9 and TRBJ2-5; 9 nucleotides agree with TRBD1. CDR3 nucleotide sequence: TGTGCCAGCAGCCCGGGACAGGGATTTGGGACCCAGTACTTC. As protein: CASSPGQGFGTQYF.